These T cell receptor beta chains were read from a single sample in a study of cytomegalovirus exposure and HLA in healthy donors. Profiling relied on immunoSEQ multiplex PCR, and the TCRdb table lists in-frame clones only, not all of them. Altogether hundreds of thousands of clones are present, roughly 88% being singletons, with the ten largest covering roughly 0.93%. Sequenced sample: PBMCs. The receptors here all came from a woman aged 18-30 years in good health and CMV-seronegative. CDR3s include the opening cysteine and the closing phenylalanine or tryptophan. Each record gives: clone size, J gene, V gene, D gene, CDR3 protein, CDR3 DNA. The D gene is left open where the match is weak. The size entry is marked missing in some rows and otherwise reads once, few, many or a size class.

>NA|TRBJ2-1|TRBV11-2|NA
CASSRLVTGFYNEQFF
TGTGCCAGCAGCCGTTTAGTAACAGGTTTTTACAATGAGCAGTTCTTC
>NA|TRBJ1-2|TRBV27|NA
CASSNKGALYGYTF
TGTGCCAGCAGTAACAAAGGAGCTCTCTATGGCTACACCTTC
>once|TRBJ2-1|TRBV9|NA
CASSVRGLDLYNEQFF
TGTGCCAGCAGCGTACGGGGACTCGACCTGTACAATGAGCAGTTCTTC
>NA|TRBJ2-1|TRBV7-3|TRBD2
CASSRTSGSTHEQFF
TGTGCCAGCAGTAGGACTAGCGGGAGTACGCATGAGCAGTTCTTC
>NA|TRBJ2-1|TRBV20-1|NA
CSASNGEVRFF
TGCAGTGCCAGCAACGGGGAGGTACGGTTCTTC
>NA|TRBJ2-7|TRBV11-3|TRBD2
CASSPGTSRRVDEQYF
TGTGCCAGCAGCCCCGGGACTAGCAGACGAGTGGACGAGCAGTACTTC
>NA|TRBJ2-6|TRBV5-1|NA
CASSPPTTVSGANVLTF
TGCGCCAGCAGCCCGCCCACGACAGTCTCTGGGGCCAACGTCCTGACTTTC
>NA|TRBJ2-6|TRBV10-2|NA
CASSEPGAGANVLTF
TGCGCCAGCAGTGAGCCGGGAGCTGGGGCCAACGTCCTGACTTTC
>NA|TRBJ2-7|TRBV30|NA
CALRQGPAYEQYF
TGTGCCCTCCGTCAGGGTCCGGCCTACGAGCAGTACTTC
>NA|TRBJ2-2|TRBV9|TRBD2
CASSAGTSGKAGELFF
TGTGCCAGCAGCGCAGGGACTAGCGGGAAAGCCGGGGAGCTGTTTTTT
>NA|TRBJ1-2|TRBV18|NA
CASSPLEGESYGYTF
TGTGCCAGCTCACCACTTGAGGGGGAATCCTATGGCTACACCTTC
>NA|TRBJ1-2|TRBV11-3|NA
CASSRVGYTF
TGTGCCAGCAGCCGGGTGGGCTACACCTTC
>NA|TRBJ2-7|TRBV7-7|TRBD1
CASSLEQGYEQYF
TGTGCCAGCAGCTTAGAACAGGGGTACGAGCAGTACTTC
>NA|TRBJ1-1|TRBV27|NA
CASSSSTEPNTEAFF
NA
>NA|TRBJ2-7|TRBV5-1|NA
CASSTWPDRVPHGGYEQYF
TGCGCCAGCAGCACCTGGCCTGATCGAGTCCCTCACGGAGGCTACGAGCAGTACTTC
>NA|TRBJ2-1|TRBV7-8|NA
CASSLGNYNEQFF
TGTGCCAGCAGCTTAGGTAACTACAATGAGCAGTTCTTC
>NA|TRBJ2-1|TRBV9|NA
CASSVGTGNEQFF
TGTGCCAGCAGCGTAGGGACGGGGAATGAGCAGTTCTTC
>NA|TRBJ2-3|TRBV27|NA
CASSFVPPNTDTQYF
TGTGCCAGCAGTTTTGTCCCCCCTAACACAGATACGCAGTATTTT
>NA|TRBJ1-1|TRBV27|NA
CASKRGDPNTEAFF
TGTGCCAGCAAGCGAGGAGACCCGAACACTGAAGCTTTCTTT
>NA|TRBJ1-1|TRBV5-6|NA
CASSLEIRGTEAFF
TGTGCCAGCAGCTTGGAAATCAGGGGCACTGAAGCTTTCTTT
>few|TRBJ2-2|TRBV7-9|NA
CASSFSRLPDGELFF
TGTGCCAGCAGCTTTAGTAGACTTCCCGACGGGGAGCTGTTTTTT
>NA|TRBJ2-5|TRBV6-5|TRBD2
CASRLPGGFVYF
TGTGCCAGCAGACTCCCGGGGGGGTTTGTTTACTTC
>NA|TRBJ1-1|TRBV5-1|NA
CASSWGQGTFF
NA
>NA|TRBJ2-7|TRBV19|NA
CASSISAGESYEQYF
TGTGCCAGTAGTATATCCGCAGGGGAAAGCTACGAGCAGTACTTC
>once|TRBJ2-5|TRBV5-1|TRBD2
CASSTSSGSRETQYF
TGCGCCAGCAGCACCTCTAGCGGGTCTAGAGAGACCCAGTACTTC
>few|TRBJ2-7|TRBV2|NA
CASSEAMGGLEQYF
TGTGCCAGCAGTGAAGCCATGGGGGGGCTCGAGCAGTACTTC
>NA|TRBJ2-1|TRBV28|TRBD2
CASSFRGGLAGGNEQFF
TGTGCCAGCAGTTTCCGCGGAGGACTAGCGGGAGGTAATGAGCAGTTCTTC
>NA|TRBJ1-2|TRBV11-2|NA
CASSLDSGINYGYTF
TGTGCCAGCAGCTTAGATTCGGGAATAAACTATGGCTACACCTTC
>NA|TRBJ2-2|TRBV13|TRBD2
CASSSPGTSGRAAGELFF
TGTGCCAGCAGCTCCCCCGGGACTAGCGGGAGGGCCGCCGGGGAGCTGTTTTTT
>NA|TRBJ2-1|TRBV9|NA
CASSAGGRSYNEQFF
TGTGCCAGCAGCGCGGGGGGCCGCTCCTACAATGAGCAGTTCTTC
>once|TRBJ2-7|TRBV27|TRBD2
CASKRTSGNYEQYF
TGTGCCAGCAAGCGGACTAGCGGAAACTACGAGCAGTACTTC
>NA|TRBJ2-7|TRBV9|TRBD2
CASSDDGGRSREQYF
TGTGCCAGCAGCGACGACGGCGGGAGGTCTCGCGAGCAGTACTTC
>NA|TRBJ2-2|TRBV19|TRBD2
CASSIRALAGVSTGELFF
TGTGCCAGTAGTATTCGGGCACTAGCGGGAGTGTCCACCGGGGAGCTGTTTTTT
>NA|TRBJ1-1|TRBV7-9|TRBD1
CASSGWDRERTEAFF
TGTGCCAGCAGCGGTTGGGACAGGGAGCGCACTGAAGCTTTCTTT
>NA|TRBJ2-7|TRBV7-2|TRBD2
CASSSGTSGLASYEQYF
TGTGCCAGCAGCTCCGGGACTAGCGGCCTAGCCTCCTACGAGCAGTACTTC
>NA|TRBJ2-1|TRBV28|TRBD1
CASRGDSYNEQFF
TGTGCCAGCAGGGGGGACAGCTACAATGAGCAGTTCTTC
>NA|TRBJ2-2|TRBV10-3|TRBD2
CAITGTSGNTGELFF
TGTGCCATCACTGGGACTAGCGGGAACACCGGGGAGCTGTTTTTT
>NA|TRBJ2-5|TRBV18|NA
CASSNFTGDETQYF
TGTGCCAGCTCGAACTTTACGGGAGATGAGACCCAGTACTTC
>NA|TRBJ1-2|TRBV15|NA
CATSSPRGSGYGYTF
TGTGCCACCAGCAGCCCACGGGGTTCGGGATATGGCTACACCTTC
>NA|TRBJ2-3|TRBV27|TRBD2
CASSLLAGSLEDTQYF
TGTGCCAGCAGTTTACTAGCGGGATCCCTCGAGGATACGCAGTATTTT
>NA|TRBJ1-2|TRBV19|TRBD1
CASSNRTGVPNYGYTF
TGTGCCAGTAGTAACCGAACAGGGGTTCCTAACTATGGCTACACCTTC
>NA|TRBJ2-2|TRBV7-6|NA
CASSASTANTGELFF
TGTGCCAGCAGCGCCAGTACAGCGAACACCGGGGAGCTGTTTTTT
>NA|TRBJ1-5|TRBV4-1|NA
CASSQGSGRAAGQPQHF
TGCGCCAGCAGCCAAGGTTCGGGCAGGGCTGCCGGTCAGCCCCAGCATTTT
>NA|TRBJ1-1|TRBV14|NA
CASSQVQGTEAFF
TGTGCCAGCAGCCAAGTTCAGGGGACTGAAGCTTTCTTT
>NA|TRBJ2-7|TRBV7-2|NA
CASSYNYEQYF
TGTGCCAGCAGCTACAACTACGAGCAGTACTTC
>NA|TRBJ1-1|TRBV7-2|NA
CASSLVFGNTEAFF
TGTGCCAGCAGCTTAGTGTTCGGGAACACTGAAGCTTTCTTT
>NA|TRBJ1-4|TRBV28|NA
CASKDPGRGEKLFF
TGTGCCAGCAAGGACCCGGGGAGAGGAGAAAAACTGTTTTTT
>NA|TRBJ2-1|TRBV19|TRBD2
CASSATSGAHNEQFF
TGTGCCAGTAGTGCGACTAGCGGGGCTCACAATGAGCAGTTCTTC
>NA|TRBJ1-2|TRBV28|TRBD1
CASSERTGRGKSRYGYTF
TGTGCCAGCAGTGAACGGACAGGGCGAGGAAAGAGTCGCTATGGCTACACCTTC